The subject of this entry is one T cell receptor (beta chain). Its antigen remains unknown. For sorted subsets, approximately 180 ng DNA per replicate equaled 30,000 or so T cell genomes. Profiling relied on immunoSEQ multiplex PCR, and the TCRdb table lists in-frame clones only, not all of them. The data show 2 million to 2.5 million clones, approximately 94% seen once. The data belong to a study of shared clonotypes between healthy human individuals. V dropped 11 bases and J dropped 5; count of bases not matched to a gene: 9. The CDR3 loop spans 14 amino acids. The germline V gene encodes CDR1 MNHNS and CDR2 SASEGT. Study observations and caveats: Blood was the sole source, and tissue repertoires probably differ. Sharing across four donors was highest in naive CD4 (roughly 5%) and lowest in memory CD8 (around 0.4%).

The chain joins TRBV6-1 to TRBJ2-2, with 9 bases fitting TRBD1. What was sequenced was naive CD4+ T cells sorted from blood. Subset: CD45RA+ positively selected. This clonotype was sampled from a man aged 18-30 years in good health. Here the CDR3 reads CAGWDRERTGELFF. The CDR3 coding sequence is TGTGCCGGGTGGGACAGGGAGAGAACCGGGGAGCTGTTTTTT.